The 20 T cell receptor beta chains listed next were all sequenced from one sample in a study of cytomegalovirus exposure and HLA in healthy donors. 60 Vbeta and 13 Jbeta primers were used in PCR. Only in-frame clones appear in the TCRdb table, and some are missing; sequencing was by immunoSEQ multiplex PCR. Among around 160,000 clones, approximately 70% were seen once, and the ten largest hold under 2%. Material: PBMCs. The receptors were gathered from a woman between 18 and 29 years old in good health and CMV-seronegative.

This clone was picked up a small number of times. The rearrangement joins TRBV5-1 to TRBJ2-1; D may be TRBD2 (6 bases). Between the trimmed V and J ends, which lost 0 bases and 0 bases, there was a span of 13 bases. CDR1 and CDR2 (germline): SGHRS, YFSETQ. The CDR3 runs 17 residues. In nucleotides, the CDR3 is TGCGCCAGCAGCTTGGGGGACTGGAAAAGCTCCTACAATGAGCAGTTCTTC. This codes for CASSLGDWKSSYNEQFF.

The J gene is TRBJ2-2, the V gene TRBV16; a possible D gene is TRBD1 (6 bases). The germline V gene has CDR1 KGHSY and CDR2 FQNENV. The CDR3 is 14 amino acids. V was trimmed by 2 bases and J by 4 bases, leaving 8 bases between them. DNA for the CDR3: TGTGCCAGCAGCCAAAGGGGGTTCACCGGGGAGCTGTTTTTT. Protein: CASSQRGFTGELFF.

This clone was found a few times. This chain connects TRBV9 to TRBJ2-3; D not resolved. V lost 3 bases and J 1 base, leaving 3 bases between the germline ends. The CDR3 extends over 12 amino acids. Germline values: CDR1 SGDLS, CDR2 YYNGEE. CDR3 protein: CASSERTDTQYF. The CDR3 DNA sequence: TGTGCCAGCAGCGAGCGCACAGATACGCAGTATTTT.

V gene TRBV27 combines with J gene TRBJ2-7, with 8 positions matching TRBD2. The length of the CDR3 is 14 residues. V gave up 5 bases and J gave up 2 bases; unmatched junction bases: 5. Germline V gives CDR1 MNHEY, CDR2 SMNVEV (reference sequence). The CDR3 reads CASSPTSGPYEQYV. As DNA, the CDR3 is TGTGCCAGCAGTCCTACTAGCGGACCCTACGAGCAGTACGTC.

This clone was picked up one time. At one end, the junction sequence differs from germline, possibly due to a read error. The V and J genes are TRBV27 and TRBJ2-7; D is uncertain. Germline V CDR1 and CDR2: MNHEY, SMNVEV (reference sequence). The CDR3 loop spans 15 amino acids. For the CDR3, the DNA is TGTGCCGGCAGCCGAGGCGCTACCAGCTCCTACGAGCAGTACTTC. This gives the protein CAGSRGATSSYEQYF.

This clone was seen a handful of times. The chain joins TRBV6-6 to TRBJ1-2; 10 positions agree with TRBD1. Trimming took 4 bases from V and 7 from J; bases not matched to a gene: 3. The CDR3 has 13 residues. Germline lookup yields CDR1 MNHNY and CDR2 SVGAGI (reference sequence). The CDR3 spells CASSSGQGIGYTF. The CDR3 nucleotides are TGTGCCAGCAGTTCGGGACAGGGGATTGGCTACACCTTC.

The rearrangement uses TRBV5-1 and TRBJ2-1; 8 bases are shared with TRBD2. The germline CDR1 and CDR2 sequences are SGHRS and YFSETQ. CDR3 length: 16 amino acids. The V segment lost 4 bases and the J segment 4 bases; nucleotides outside the gene matches: 10. The CDR3 region is CASSVRARGGYNEQFF. As DNA, the CDR3 is TGCGCCAGCAGCGTTAGGGCCCGCGGGGGGTACAATGAGCAGTTCTTC.

The chain carries TRBV6-4 and TRBJ2-1; TRBD2 agrees at 7 bases. CDR1 and CDR2 from the germline V gene are MRHNA and SNTAGT. There are 16 residues in the CDR3. V was clipped by 4 bases and J by 4 bases; unmatched bases: 10. The CDR3: CASSAEGRGRYNEQFF. CDR3 in DNA: TGTGCCAGCAGTGCGGAAGGGCGGGGGAGGTACAATGAGCAGTTCTTC.

The chain carries TRBV7-6 and TRBJ2-3; tentatively, D is TRBD2 (6 bases). The CDR3 consists of 15 residues. Germline V CDR1 and CDR2: SGHVS, FNYEAQ. Deletions cut 5 bases from V and 2 bases from J, with 14 bases between. The CDR3 DNA reads as TGTGCCAGCAGCCCGGACGGCGGGACCACAGATACGCAGTATTTT. Protein product: CASSPDGGTTDTQYF. Drawing the rest from reference TRBV7-6 and TRBJ2-3, the complete variable domain is GAGVSQSPRYKVTKRGQDVALRCDPISGHVSLYWYRQALGQGPEFLTYFNYEAQQDKSGLPNDRFSAERPEGSISTLTIQRTEQRDSAMYRCASSPDGGTTDTQYFGPGTRLTVL.

V is TRBV6-5 and J is TRBJ2-3; 7 nucleotides match TRBD1. The length of the CDR3 is 15 residues. With 4 bases clipped from V and 2 bases from J, the junction kept 6 bases outside the gene matches. Per the germline V gene, CDR1 is MNHEY and CDR2 is SVGAGI. The CDR3 sequence is CASSLATGNTDTQYF. The CDR3 region has the DNA TGTGCCAGCAGTTTGGCGACAGGGAACACAGATACGCAGTATTTT.

The chain is built from TRBV11-3 and TRBJ2-1; 9 bases align to TRBD2. CDR1 is SGHNT, CDR2 YENEEA, per germline. The CDR3 loop spans 15 amino acids. Trimming at V came to 4 bases and at J to 7 bases, leaving 8 bases not matched to a gene. CDR3 in DNA: TGTGCCAGCAGCTCCTCAGCGGGGGGAGTAAATGAGCAGTTCTTC. It yields the protein CASSSSAGGVNEQFF. The full variable domain, rest sourced from reference TRBV11-3 and TRBJ2-1, is EAGVVQSPRYKIIEKKQPVAFWCNPISGHNTLYWYLQNLGQGPELLIRYENEEAVDDSQLPKDRFSAERLKGVDSTLKIQPAELGDSAVYLCASSSSAGGVNEQFFGPGTRLTVL.

The V gene is TRBV9, the J gene TRBJ1-4; 9 nucleotides match TRBD1. The CDR3 covers 15 residues. V lost 0 bases, J lost 3 bases, and 0 bases stayed unmatched. Per the germline V gene, CDR1 is SGDLS and CDR2 is YYNGEE. CDR3 nucleotides: TGTGCCAGCAGCGTAGGGGACAGGGCTAATGAAAAACTGTTTTTT. This codes for CASSVGDRANEKLFF.

The chain recombines TRBV25-1 with TRBJ2-5, with D tentatively TRBD2 (6 bases). V gave up 3 bases and J gave up 0 bases, with 11 bases separating them. The CDR3 is 15 amino acids. Germline assignment: CDR1 MGHDK and CDR2 SYGVNS. Here the CDR3 DNA reads TGTGCCAGCAGTGACGTCCTAGCGTACCAAGAGACCCAGTACTTC. This encodes CASSDVLAYQETQYF.

The chain joins TRBV7-2 to TRBJ2-3, with 8 bases fitting TRBD1. The V gene end was trimmed by 5 bases and the J gene end by 4 bases; junction bases not matched to a gene: 5. Germline-derived CDR1 and CDR2 are SGHTA and FQGNSA. CDR3 length: 14 residues. CDR3: CASSTGQAADTQYF. In DNA form, the CDR3 reads TGTGCCAGCAGCACGGGACAGGCGGCAGATACGCAGTATTTT. The full variable domain, in which reference TRBV7-2 and TRBJ2-3 provide the parts outside the CDR3, is GAGVSQSPSNKVTEKGKDVELRCDPISGHTALYWYRQSLGQGLEFLIYFQGNSAPDKSGLPSDRFSAERTGGSVSTLTIQRTQQEDSAVYLCASSTGQAADTQYFGPGTRLTVL.

This clone was counted a single time. The genes are TRBV2 and TRBJ2-1, with D perhaps TRBD2 (6 bases). This CDR3 has 14 amino acids. The V and J ends lost 6 bases and 7 bases respectively, with 16 bases between them. Looked up from germline, CDR1 is SNHLY and CDR2 is FYNNEI. CDR3 sequence reads: CASSEGQGLNEQFF. In DNA form, the CDR3 reads TGTGCCAGCAGCGAGGGGCAGGGACTGAATGAGCAGTTCTTC.

The gene calls are TRBV4-3 and TRBJ1-6, with D perhaps TRBD1 (5 bases). Germline CDR1 LGHNA, CDR2 YSLEER. CDR3 length: 18 residues. V shed 4 bases and J shed 0 bases, with 16 bases lying between them. The CDR3 loop reads CASSPVGGTSSYNSPLHF. Here the CDR3 DNA reads TGCGCCAGCAGCCCAGTGGGGGGAACGAGCTCCTATAATTCACCCCTCCACTTT.

J is TRBJ2-1 and V is TRBV7-2, with a weak D call TRBD1 (7 bases). Germline CDR1 SGHTA, CDR2 FQGNSA. Between the trimmed V and J ends, which lost 7 bases and 2 bases, there was a span of 21 bases. This CDR3 contains 17 residues. This chain's CDR3 is CASTRSGEGGPYNEQFF. CDR3 nucleotide sequence: TGTGCCAGCACTCGTAGCGGCGAAGGGGGCCCCTACAATGAGCAGTTCTTC.

This clone was counted between two and nine times. The rearrangement links TRBV4-3 to TRBJ1-1, with 7 bases that match TRBD1. The CDR3 spans 15 residues. The V gene end was trimmed by 2 bases and the J gene end by 4 bases; junction bases not matched to a gene: 7. The germline V gene encodes CDR1 LGHNA and CDR2 YSLEER. CDR3 in DNA: TGCGCCAGCAGCCAATATAATCAGGGGGGCACTGAAGCTTTCTTT. Its translation is CASSQYNQGGTEAFF.

This clone has just a few counts. The chain joins TRBV1 to TRBJ2-7; the DNA was not used to check the table's D call, TRBD2. TRBV1 is a recognized pseudogene. The CDR3 is made up of 15 amino acids. For the CDR3, the DNA is TGCACCAGCAGTCGGCCGGGACTAGCCGCCTACGAGCAGTACGTC. It yields the protein CTSSRPGLAAYEQYV.

The V and J genes are TRBV9 and TRBJ1-3; D unclear. The ends were cut back, 3 bases at V and 0 bases at J, with 16 bases in the middle. Germline CDR1 and CDR2: SGDLS and YYNGEE. The CDR3 totals 17 residues. For the CDR3, the DNA is TGTGCCAGCAGCGCTCAGCGGGTTCGGAGCTCTGGAAACACCATATATTTT. Translating gives CASSAQRVRSSGNTIYF.